This TCR beta chain was identified during a study of early T cells in non-severe SARS-CoV-2 infection. This clonotype appeared many times. Its antigen remains unknown. General study points: Anti-spike CD8 responses were favored in VDJdb matching, and private and CD4 specificities were missed.

CDR3 length: 12 residues. The germline V gene encodes CDR1 LNHDA and CDR2 SQIVND (reference sequence). V shed 4 bases and J shed 10 bases, with 13 bases lying between them. The protocol attached unique molecular identifiers to individual cDNA molecules. MiXCR, run by TCRdb on the 5' RACE reads, gives a single entry per CDR3 protein. The sample yields roughly 56,000 distinct CDR3 sequences, 12% seen once. Sequenced material: whole blood. The gene calls are TRBV19 and TRBJ1-2; D unresolved. The TCR sequence derives from an adult who was a healthcare worker with PCR-confirmed SARS-CoV-2 infection or an uninfected control (not recorded which). The CDR3, as DNA: TGTGCCAGTAGTACCTACGACTTCCACTACACCTTC. This sequence encodes CASSTYDFHYTF.